The rows below give T cell receptor beta chains drawn from one sample of a study of cytomegalovirus exposure and HLA in healthy donors. Measured with immunoSEQ multiplex PCR; TCRdb has only the in-frame clones, and not every one. This table holds about 140,000 clones, roughly 80% found once. Input material: PBMCs. These receptor sequences come from a man aged 35 to 55 in good health and CMV-seronegative. CDR3s include the opening cysteine and the closing phenylalanine or tryptophan. Fields, in order: J gene, V gene, clone size, D gene, CDR3 protein, CDR3 DNA. The D gene is left open where the match is weak. The size of a clone is reported for some rows only, either as once, few or many, or as a class for expanded clones.

j_call: TRBJ1-5; v_call: TRBV6-5; clone_size: NA; d_call: NA; cdr3_aa: CASSEHSSNQPQHF; cdr3_nt: TGTGCCAGCAGTGAGCACAGTAGCAATCAGCCCCAGCATTTT
j_call: TRBJ1-2; v_call: TRBV10-3; clone_size: NA; d_call: TRBD1; cdr3_aa: CAITPGGDGYTF; cdr3_nt: TGTGCCATCACGCCAGGGGGTGATGGCTACACCTTC
j_call: TRBJ2-3; v_call: TRBV7-9; clone_size: NA; d_call: TRBD2; cdr3_aa: CASSLELAARTDTQYF; cdr3_nt: TGTGCCAGCAGCTTAGAGCTAGCGGCCCGCACAGATACGCAGTATTTT
j_call: TRBJ2-3; v_call: TRBV7-2; clone_size: NA; d_call: TRBD2; cdr3_aa: CASSPGTSGSTDTQYF; cdr3_nt: TGTGCCAGCAGCCCCGGCACTAGCGGGAGCACAGATACGCAGTATTTT
j_call: TRBJ1-5; v_call: TRBV4-3; clone_size: NA; d_call: NA; cdr3_aa: CASSQDGANQPQHF; cdr3_nt: TGCGCCAGCAGCCAAGATGGGGCGAATCAGCCCCAGCATTTT
j_call: TRBJ2-2; v_call: TRBV29-1; clone_size: NA; d_call: TRBD2; cdr3_aa: CSVERASGGVFWGELFF; cdr3_nt: TGCAGCGTTGAAAGAGCTAGCGGGGGGGTATTTTGGGGGGAGCTGTTTTTT
j_call: TRBJ1-1; v_call: TRBV7-9; clone_size: once; d_call: NA; cdr3_aa: CASSLRGTEAFF; cdr3_nt: TGTGCCAGCAGCTTACGGGGAACTGAAGCTTTCTTT
j_call: TRBJ2-7; v_call: TRBV6-5; clone_size: NA; d_call: TRBD2; cdr3_aa: CASSYGLAGQTYEQYF; cdr3_nt: TGTGCCAGCAGTTATGGGCTAGCGGGGCAGACCTACGAGCAGTACTTC
j_call: TRBJ2-2; v_call: TRBV25-1; clone_size: NA; d_call: TRBD1; cdr3_aa: CASRQGRSTGELFF; cdr3_nt: TGTGCCAGCAGACAGGGGCGATCCACCGGGGAGCTGTTTTTT
j_call: TRBJ2-3; v_call: TRBV29-1; clone_size: NA; d_call: TRBD2; cdr3_aa: CSVPPGGPADTQYF; cdr3_nt: TGCAGCGTTCCTCCGGGGGGGCCCGCAGATACGCAGTATTTT
j_call: TRBJ1-2; v_call: TRBV5-4; clone_size: once; d_call: TRBD1; cdr3_aa: CASRLAPGQNYGYTF; cdr3_nt: TGTGCCAGCAGACTCGCTCCGGGACAGAACTATGGCTACACCTTC
j_call: TRBJ2-1; v_call: TRBV27; clone_size: NA; d_call: TRBD2; cdr3_aa: CASSLPHRLGTSGDNEQFF; cdr3_nt: TGTGCCAGCAGTTTACCCCACCGTTTAGGGACTAGCGGGGACAATGAGCAGTTCTTC
j_call: TRBJ2-2; v_call: TRBV10-3; clone_size: few; d_call: NA; cdr3_aa: CAISPHERTGELFF; cdr3_nt: TGTGCCATCAGTCCCCATGAGAGGACCGGGGAGCTGTTTTTT
j_call: TRBJ1-1; v_call: TRBV11-3; clone_size: NA; d_call: NA; cdr3_aa: CASSGQGKTEAFF; cdr3_nt: TGTGCCAGCTCTGGGCAGGGGAAAACTGAAGCTTTCTTT
j_call: TRBJ1-4; v_call: TRBV5-4; clone_size: NA; d_call: NA; cdr3_aa: CASRTGGTEKLFF; cdr3_nt: TGTGCCAGCAGGACCGGGGGGACTGAAAAACTGTTTTTT
j_call: TRBJ2-2; v_call: TRBV5-1; clone_size: NA; d_call: NA; cdr3_aa: CASSLGEDTGELFF; cdr3_nt: TGCGCCAGCAGCTTGGGGGAGGACACCGGGGAGCTGTTTTTT
j_call: TRBJ2-2; v_call: TRBV14; clone_size: NA; d_call: TRBD1; cdr3_aa: CASRPGQGYTGELFF; cdr3_nt: TGTGCCAGCCGGCCGGGACAGGGGTACACCGGGGAGCTGTTTTTT
j_call: TRBJ1-6; v_call: TRBV5-1; clone_size: few; d_call: NA; cdr3_aa: CASSLALRGYSPLHF; cdr3_nt: TGCGCCAGCAGCTTGGCCCTCAGGGGATATTCACCCCTCCACTTT
j_call: TRBJ2-5; v_call: TRBV6-1; clone_size: NA; d_call: NA; cdr3_aa: CASSGGGQRAQETQYF; cdr3_nt: TGTGCCAGCAGTGGAGGAGGGCAAAGAGCACAAGAGACCCAGTACTTC
j_call: TRBJ2-5; v_call: TRBV9; clone_size: NA; d_call: TRBD2; cdr3_aa: CASSVGLAGGKGAQETQYF; cdr3_nt: TGTGCCAGCAGCGTAGGGCTAGCGGGGGGAAAGGGCGCGCAAGAGACCCAGTACTTC
j_call: TRBJ2-7; v_call: TRBV7-9; clone_size: NA; d_call: NA; cdr3_aa: CASSPYGGARSYEQYF; cdr3_nt: TGTGCCAGCAGCCCCTATGGGGGGGCTAGGTCCTACGAGCAGTACTTC
j_call: TRBJ2-7; v_call: TRBV6-6; clone_size: few; d_call: NA; cdr3_aa: CASSLGQTGNEQYF; cdr3_nt: TGTGCCAGCAGTTTGGGACAAACGGGAAACGAGCAGTACTTC
j_call: TRBJ1-2; v_call: TRBV2; clone_size: NA; d_call: TRBD1; cdr3_aa: CASSLQGTGLGYTF; cdr3_nt: TGTGCCAGCTCCCTTCAGGGGACAGGGTTAGGCTACACCTTC
j_call: TRBJ2-7; v_call: TRBV29-1; clone_size: NA; d_call: TRBD1; cdr3_aa: CTIVRGPYRNEQYF; cdr3_nt: TGCACCATAGTAAGGGGGCCTTATAGGAACGAGCAGTACTTC
j_call: TRBJ2-2; v_call: TRBV25-1; clone_size: NA; d_call: TRBD1; cdr3_aa: CASSDPGQGMAGELFF; cdr3_nt: TGTGCCAGCAGTGATCCCGGACAGGGTATGGCCGGGGAGCTGTTTTTT